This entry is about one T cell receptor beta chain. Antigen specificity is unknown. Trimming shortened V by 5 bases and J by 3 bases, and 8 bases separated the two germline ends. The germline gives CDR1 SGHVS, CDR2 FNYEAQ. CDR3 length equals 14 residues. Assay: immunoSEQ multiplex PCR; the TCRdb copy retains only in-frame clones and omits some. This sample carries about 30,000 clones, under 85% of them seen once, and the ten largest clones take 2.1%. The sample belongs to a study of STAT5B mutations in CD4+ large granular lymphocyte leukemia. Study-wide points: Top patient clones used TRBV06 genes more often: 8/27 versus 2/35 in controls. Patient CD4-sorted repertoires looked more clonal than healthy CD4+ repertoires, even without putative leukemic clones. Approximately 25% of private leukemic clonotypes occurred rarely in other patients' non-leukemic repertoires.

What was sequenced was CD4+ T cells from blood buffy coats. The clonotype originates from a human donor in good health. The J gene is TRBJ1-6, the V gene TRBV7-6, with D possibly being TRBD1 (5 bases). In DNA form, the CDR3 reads TGTGCCAGCAGCCAAGGACACTATAATTCACCCCTCCACTTT. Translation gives CASSQGHYNSPLHF.